This is a list of T cell receptor beta chains from one sample in a study of blood T cell repertoires in COVID-19. Assay used: immunoSEQ multiplex PCR; TCRdb lists only in-frame clones, some missing. The data show fewer than 450,000 clones, roughly 87% seen once. Input material: PBMCs or T cells enriched from blood (not recorded which). These TCRs come from a man younger than 30 who had recovered from COVID-19. CDR3s include the opening cysteine and the closing phenylalanine or tryptophan. A D gene is named only where the DNA matches it firmly. Clone size appears in some rows only: once, few, many, or a class for an expanded clone.

cdr3_nt	cdr3_aa	clone_size	v_call	d_call	j_call
TGTGCCAGCTCACCTGTAGAGGGATACAATGAGCAGTTCTTC	CASSPVEGYNEQFF	once	TRBV18	-	TRBJ2-1
TGTGCCAGCAGCCCGGGGGGTAGGCAGGTCGGGAATACGCAGTATTTT	CASSPGGRQVGNTQYF	-	TRBV5-4	TRBD2	TRBJ2-3
TGTGCCAGCAGCCTCCGGACAGGAGGGCCCCAGCATTTT	CASSLRTGGPQHF	-	TRBV14	TRBD1	TRBJ1-5
TGTGCCAGCAGCCGGGATGCTAATTCACCCCTCCACTTT	CASSRDANSPLHF	-	TRBV7-3	-	TRBJ1-6
TGTGCCAGCAGCCCGAGCGGAAGCGGGGGTCGTCCCAATGAGCAGTTCTTC	CASSPSGSGGRPNEQFF	-	TRBV7-6	TRBD2	TRBJ2-1
TGTGCCAGCATTAGATTTGACACCAATCTCAATTCACCCCTCCACTTT	CASIRFDTNLNSPLHF	-	TRBV2	-	TRBJ1-6
TGTGCCAGCAGTGCCTCGGTCTTCGGGGCCAACGTCCTGACTTTC	CASSASVFGANVLTF	-	TRBV2	-	TRBJ2-6
TGTGCCAGCAGCTTAGACCAGCGGGCAGAGACCCAGTACTTC	CASSLDQRAETQYF	-	TRBV7-6	-	TRBJ2-5
TGTGCCACTTCCCCGGGGGAGGCCGGGGAGCTGTTTTTT	CATSPGEAGELFF	once	TRBV24-1	-	TRBJ2-2
TGTGCCAGCAGCTTCAGGGAAAACCCCTACAATGAGCAGTTCTTC	CASSFRENPYNEQFF	-	TRBV5-4	-	TRBJ2-1
TGTGCCAGCAGCCAAGATGGGGGCCGCTATGGCTACACCTTC	CASSQDGGRYGYTF	-	TRBV3-1/TRBV3-2	-	TRBJ1-2
TGTGCCAGTAGTGCTACAGGGGCTACTGGGGCCAACGTCCTGACTTTC	CASSATGATGANVLTF	once	TRBV19	TRBD1	TRBJ2-6
TGCAGCGTGAAGGGACAGGCGAACACTGAAGCTTTCTTT	CSVKGQANTEAFF	-	TRBV29-1	TRBD1	TRBJ1-1
TGCAGCGTTGAAGCAAGCGCGAACACCGGGGAGCTGTTTTTT	CSVEASANTGELFF	few	TRBV29-1	-	TRBJ2-2
TGTGCCAGCAGCGTATGGGCGGGAGCAGCCGCAGATACGCAGTATTTT	CASSVWAGAAADTQYF	few	TRBV9	TRBD2	TRBJ2-3
TGTGCCAGCAGTGATGTCAGGGTGATCGAAGGCTACACCTTC	CASSDVRVIEGYTF	once	TRBV6-1	-	TRBJ1-2
TGTGCCAGCAGGGCAGGGGGGCGAACTAACTATGGCTACACCTTC	CASRAGGRTNYGYTF	-	TRBV6-5	TRBD1	TRBJ1-2
TGTGCCAGCAGCCAAGAAGGGGGCCGCGGGGAGCTGTTTTTT	CASSQEGGRGELFF	-	TRBV3-1/TRBV3-2	TRBD1	TRBJ2-2
TGTGCCAGCTCACTGGGGACTAGCGTAGATACGCAGTATTTT	CASSLGTSVDTQYF	-	TRBV18	TRBD2	TRBJ2-3
TGTGCCAGCAGTTTAATCCCGGGACTAGCCGCTCCTGGTTACTTC	CASSLIPGLAAPGYF	-	TRBV28	TRBD2	TRBJ2-5
TGTGCCATCGCAAGCGGGACAGGGTACACTGAAGCTTTCTTT	CAIASGTGYTEAFF	-	TRBV10-3	TRBD1	TRBJ1-1
TGTGCCAGCTCACCGAACAGGGGAGGAGAGACCCAGTACTTC	CASSPNRGGETQYF	-	TRBV18	-	TRBJ2-5
TGTGCCAGCAGCTTAGGGGCGAGTGAAGCTTTCTTT	CASSLGASEAFF	-	TRBV7-9	-	TRBJ1-1
TGTGCCAGTAGTATAGCAGGCGGGACTAAAGTTTCAGAGACCCAGTACTTC	CASSIAGGTKVSETQYF	-	TRBV19	TRBD2	TRBJ2-5
TGTGCCAGTAGTACCTATATGGGCGCAATGGCTTTCTTT	CASSTYMGAMAFF	-	TRBV19	-	TRBJ1-1
TGTGCCAGCGACAAGGGACTAGCGGGAGGTTCTGAGCAGTTCTTC	CASDKGLAGGSEQFF	-	TRBV27	TRBD2	TRBJ2-1
TGTGCCAGCTCAGCGACAGGGGGCCAAGGCACTGAAGCTTTCTTT	CASSATGGQGTEAFF	-	TRBV18	TRBD1	TRBJ1-1
TGTGCCAGCAGGACTCAGGGGGCGCCTTCGGATGAGCAGTTCTTC	CASRTQGAPSDEQFF	-	TRBV5-4	TRBD1	TRBJ2-1
TGTGCTAGTGGTTTGGTACGATTAGGGACAGAAGGGAACACTGAAGCTTTCTTT	CASGLVRLGTEGNTEAFF	few	TRBV12-5	TRBD1	TRBJ1-1
TGTGCCAGCAGGATGACAATGAGCACTGAAGCTTTCTTT	CASRMTMSTEAFF	-	TRBV6-5	-	TRBJ1-1
TGTGCCATCGGCCGGGGGATGGGCTATGGCTACACCTTC	CAIGRGMGYGYTF	-	TRBV10-3	-	TRBJ1-2
TGTGCCAGCAGCTCCCGACAGCTGTACACTGAAGCTTTCTTT	CASSSRQLYTEAFF	-	TRBV14	-	TRBJ1-1
TGTGCCAGCAGCTCTGACACCGGGGAGCTGTTTTTT	CASSSDTGELFF	-	TRBV7-3	-	TRBJ2-2
TGTGCCATCGGCGGAGAGGGGGGGAACTATGGCTACACCTTC	CAIGGEGGNYGYTF	-	TRBV10-3	-	TRBJ1-2
TGTGCCAGCAGCCTCCAAGGGACTAGCTCCTACGAGCAGTACTTC	CASSLQGTSSYEQYF	-	TRBV7-9	TRBD2	TRBJ2-7
TGTGCCAGCAGCTTGTCGATTAGTGGAAACACCATATATTTT	CASSLSISGNTIYF	-	TRBV7-9	-	TRBJ1-3
TGTGCCAGCAGTGAACAGTATAATGAAAAACTGTTTTTT	CASSEQYNEKLFF	-	TRBV6-1	-	TRBJ1-4
TGCGCCAGCAGAGAAGAATACAGGGGCACTGAAGCTTTCTTT	CASREEYRGTEAFF	-	TRBV10-2	TRBD1	TRBJ1-1
TGTGCCAGCAGTGAATATAGGGGAACTAATGAAAAACTGTTTTTT	CASSEYRGTNEKLFF	-	TRBV25-1	-	TRBJ1-4
TGTGCCAGCAGCTCGGGGGATTCACCCCTCCACTTT	CASSSGDSPLHF	once	TRBV13	-	TRBJ1-6